A selection of T cell receptor beta chains follows, all from one sample in a study of blood T cell repertoires in COVID-19. Using immunoSEQ multiplex PCR, the repertoire was profiled, and TCRdb retains in-frame clones only, with some absent. The sample shows about 100,000 clones, 70% to 85% of them seen only once. Material: peripheral blood. The receptors were gathered from a woman between 40 and 55 years old with acute or convalescent COVID-19. The CDR3 runs from the conserved cysteine through the conserved F or W. The D gene is left open where the match is weak. The size field is filled for only some rows; it gives once, few, many or a size class.

clone_size d_call j_call v_call cdr3_aa cdr3_nt
many - TRBJ1-5 TRBV5-6 CASSWRGRNQPQHF TGTGCCAGCAGCTGGCGAGGGCGCAATCAGCCCCAGCATTTT
few - TRBJ1-1 TRBV9 CASSVGDTEAFF TGTGCCAGCAGCGTCGGAGACACTGAAGCTTTCTTT
- TRBD2 TRBJ2-1 TRBV15 CATRGLATYNEQFF TGTGCCACCAGGGGACTAGCCACCTACAATGAGCAGTTCTTC
- - TRBJ1-4 TRBV15 CATEERRENEKLFF TGTGCCACCGAGGAGAGGCGAGAAAATGAAAAACTGTTTTTT
few TRBD1 TRBJ1-5 TRBV6-5 CASSLTGTGDQPQHF TGTGCCAGCAGTTTAACCGGGACAGGGGATCAGCCCCAGCATTTT
- - TRBJ2-5 TRBV5-1 CASLLGGDRQETQYF TGCGCCAGCCTACTTGGAGGGGACAGACAAGAGACCCAGTACTTC
- - TRBJ1-6 TRBV28 CASSFSSPSNSPLHF TGTGCCAGCAGTTTTTCGTCTCCTAGTAATTCACCCCTCCACTTT
- TRBD1 TRBJ2-2 TRBV2 CASSPTGGTGELFF TGTGCCAGCAGCCCGACAGGGGGCACCGGGGAGCTGTTTTTT
few TRBD2 TRBJ2-1 TRBV19 CASSLAGGTREQFF TGTGCCAGTAGTCTGGCGGGGGGTACACGGGAGCAGTTCTTC
- TRBD2 TRBJ2-1 TRBV5-1 CASRRTSGALDEQFF TGCGCCAGCAGAAGAACTAGCGGGGCCCTAGATGAGCAGTTCTTC
- - TRBJ1-1 TRBV7-2 CASSLQGMNTEAFF TGTGCCAGCAGCTTACAGGGGATGAACACTGAAGCTTTCTTT
- - TRBJ2-1 TRBV11-2 CASRVTGVGYNEQFF TGTGCCAGCAGGGTTACCGGGGTGGGGTACAATGAGCAGTTCTTC
- TRBD2 TRBJ2-3 TRBV10-1 CASSEDAGGTDTQYF TGCGCCAGCAGTGAGGACGCGGGGGGCACAGATACGCAGTATTTT
- - TRBJ2-7 TRBV18 CASSPMLGEADEQYF TGTGCCAGCTCACCGATGCTGGGGGAGGCGGACGAGCAGTACTTC
- - TRBJ2-3 TRBV27 CASSAPPGTQYF TGTGCCAGCAGCGCGCCGCCCGGTACGCAGTATTTT
- TRBD1 TRBJ2-7 TRBV7-2 CASSLVSLGTGGPLYF TGTGCCAGCAGCTTAGTATCTCTGGGGACAGGGGGTCCCCTTTACTTC
- - TRBJ2-3 TRBV5-4 CASSPVLRTDTQYF TGTGCCAGCAGCCCCGTTTTGAGGACAGATACGCAGTATTTT
- - TRBJ1-2 TRBV7-3 CASSLMGVGDGYTF TGTGCCAGCAGCTTAATGGGAGTAGGAGATGGCTACACCTTC
many - TRBJ1-5 TRBV18 CASSPGGQGNNQPQHF TGTGCCAGCTCACCAGGAGGGCAGGGAAACAATCAGCCCCAGCATTTT
- - TRBJ2-7 TRBV20-1 CSVKNYEQYF TGCAGTGTAAAAAATTACGAGCAGTACTTC
- TRBD1 TRBJ1-1 TRBV29-1 CSVDRGVGTEAFF TGCAGCGTGGACAGGGGAGTGGGCACTGAAGCTTTCTTT
- - TRBJ1-6 TRBV5-1 CASSLVPESSYNSPLHF TGCGCCAGCAGCTTGGTCCCCGAGAGCTCCTATAATTCACCCCTCCACTTT
- - TRBJ1-1 TRBV5-1 CASSLTEGTEAFF TGCGCCAGCAGCTTGACAGAAGGCACTGAAGCTTTCTTT
- - TRBJ2-3 TRBV6-5 CASSYSPNPGADTQYF TGTGCCAGCAGTTACTCACCGAATCCGGGGGCAGATACGCAGTATTTT
- TRBD1 TRBJ1-2 TRBV7-2 CASSLTGPPRDGYTF TGTGCCAGCAGCTTGACAGGGCCTCCCCGGGATGGCTACACCTTC
- TRBD2 TRBJ2-1 TRBV28 CASSPPGAGGLYEQFF TGTGCCAGCAGTCCTCCTGGGGCGGGGGGGCTGTATGAGCAGTTCTTC